This T cell receptor beta chain was captured in a study of T cells in Graves' hyperthyroidism and ophthalmopathy. There are 13 residues in the CDR3. V lost 2 bases, J lost 0 bases, and 5 bases lay in between. Germline V gene data show CDR1 as GTSNPN and CDR2 as SVGIG (reference sequence). This clonotype was seen only a few times. From RNA transcripts, TCR beta CDR3 regions were amplified. The TCR CDR3 was amplified in a first-round RT-PCR using the HTBI primer set. TCRdb recomputed calls from the multiplex PCR reads with MiXCR, one row per CDR3 protein. The sample shows about 560,000 distinct CDR3 sequences, 16% of them seen only once.

The rearrangement joins TRBV30 to TRBJ1-5; no firm D call. This receptor was taken from a woman under 30 with Graves' hyperthyroidism. The specimen sequenced was blood. The CDR3 loop is CAWSSDSNQPQHF. The CDR3, as DNA: TGTGCCTGGAGTTCGGATAGCAATCAGCCCCAGCATTTT.